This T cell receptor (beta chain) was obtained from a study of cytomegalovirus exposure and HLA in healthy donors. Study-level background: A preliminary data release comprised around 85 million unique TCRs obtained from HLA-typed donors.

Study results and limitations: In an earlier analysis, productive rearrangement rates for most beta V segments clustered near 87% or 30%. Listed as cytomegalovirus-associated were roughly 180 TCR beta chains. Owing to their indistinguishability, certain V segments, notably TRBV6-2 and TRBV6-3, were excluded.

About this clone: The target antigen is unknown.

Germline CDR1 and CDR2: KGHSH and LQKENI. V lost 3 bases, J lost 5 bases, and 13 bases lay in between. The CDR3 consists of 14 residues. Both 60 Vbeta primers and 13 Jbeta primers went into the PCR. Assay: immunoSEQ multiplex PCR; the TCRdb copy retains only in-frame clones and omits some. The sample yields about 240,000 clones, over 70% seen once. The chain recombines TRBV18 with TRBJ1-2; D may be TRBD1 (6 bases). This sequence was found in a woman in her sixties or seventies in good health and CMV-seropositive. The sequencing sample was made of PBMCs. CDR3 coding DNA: TGTGCCAGCTCACCGAAGGGGGAGTTGTATGGCTACACCTTC. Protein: CASSPKGELYGYTF.